The subject of this entry is one T cell receptor (beta chain). The CDR3 is made up of 17 amino acids. In germline, CDR1 is SGHNT, CDR2 YENEEA. Trimming took off 0 bases at V and 2 bases at J, with 13 bases between the two ends. This sample stems from a study of blood T cell repertoires in COVID-19. Methods used by the authors: Estimates of nucleated cell counts were drawn from the amplification of reference gene primers. Data came from immunoSEQ multiplex PCR; TCRdb stores just in-frame clones and leaves some out. V and J calls and clone size are as listed in that table; D and trimming were resolved from the DNA. The sample has 150,000 to 200,000 clones, 86% seen once; the top ten hold more than 0.75%.

Sequenced material: peripheral blood. The V gene is TRBV11-3, the J gene TRBJ2-2; perhaps TRBD1 as D (6 bases). This TCR was sampled from a man between 18 and 29 years old with acute or convalescent COVID-19. Here the CDR3 reads CASSLDWTAPNTGELFF. In DNA form, the CDR3 reads TGTGCCAGCAGCTTAGATTGGACAGCTCCCAACACCGGGGAGCTGTTTTTT.